This T cell receptor (beta chain) emerged from a study of shared clonotypes between healthy human individuals. Study conclusions and caveats: Measured sharing among donors was expected to vary with sequencing depth. Naive CD4 clonotype sharing across several donors was approximately 5%.

The donors, all of them Caucasian adults, lived in Nashville, Tennessee. Germline CDR1 reads SGHNT; CDR2 reads YENEEA. The CDR3 consists of 15 residues. The V end lost 5 bases, the J end lost 6 bases, and 16 bases lay between the germline ends. This clone was found a few times. Its antigen is not identified. Here immunoSEQ multiplex PCR was the method, and the copy in TCRdb shows in-frame clones only, minus some. In the table there are about a million clones, 65% to 75% of which are singletons. The chain uses TRBV11-3 and TRBJ2-2; tentative D call: TRBD1 (5 bases). The sample taken for sequencing was memory CD4+ T cells sorted from blood. The subset denotes: CD45RA-negative fraction. The receptor's source is a man between 18 and 35 years old in good health. The CDR3 DNA sequence: TGTGCCAGCAGCCTCGGGCCGATAGGGGCCGGGGAGCTGTTTTTT. Its translation: CASSLGPIGAGELFF.